Below are 29 T cell receptor beta chains sequenced from a single sample in a study of early T cells in non-severe SARS-CoV-2 infection. TCRdb re-called the 5' RACE reads through MiXCR, storing one row per CDR3 protein. Here the sample spans about 28,000 distinct CDR3 sequences, under 5.5% being singletons. The sequenced sample was whole blood, obtained at baseline. The receptors originated from an adult who was a healthcare worker with PCR-confirmed SARS-CoV-2 infection or an uninfected control (not recorded which).

At least ten counts were recorded for this clonotype. The chain is built from TRBV7-2 and TRBJ2-2, with TRBD2 identical over 8 bases. Trimming cost V 1 base and J 4 bases; bases outside gene matches: 8. Germline CDR1 is SGHTA and CDR2 is FQGNSA. This CDR3 is built from 17 residues. The CDR3 DNA sequence: TGTGCCAGCAGCTTAGAGGCCGGGGGGGCTCGCACCGGGGAGCTGTTTTTT. It encodes CASSLEAGGARTGELFF.

The sample holds many counts of this clonotype. The gene calls are TRBV20-1 and TRBJ1-6, with 9 bases that match TRBD1. The germline V gene encodes CDR1 DFQATT and CDR2 SNEGSKA (reference sequence). The CDR3 runs 15 residues. V trimming: 5 bases; J trimming: 13 bases; junction bases outside the gene matches: 15. The CDR3 DNA follows: TGCAGTGCTGGTTCATCGGACAGGGGAGGGTCGCCCCTCCACTTT. Translated, it gives CSAGSSDRGGSPLHF.

This clonotype was recorded many times. The chain is built from TRBV27 and TRBJ2-7, with a tentative D call TRBD2 (7 bases). The ends were cut back, 5 bases at V and 4 bases at J, with 12 bases in the middle. CDR3 length: 13 amino acids. Germline values: CDR1 MNHEY, CDR2 SMNVEV (reference sequence). The CDR3 DNA follows: TGTGCCAGCAGTAGGGGGGGGGCTTACGAGCAGTACTTC. Protein sequence: CASSRGGAYEQYF.

This clonotype was seen many times. This chain joins TRBV6-1 and TRBJ2-1, with TRBD1 as a possible D gene (5 bases). The ends were cut back, 6 bases at V and 6 bases at J, with 9 bases in the middle. From germline, CDR1 is MNHNS and CDR2 SASEGT. The CDR3 loop spans 12 amino acids. The CDR3 is CASSPDINEQFF. CDR3 bases: TGTGCCAGCAGCCCGGACATCAATGAGCAGTTCTTC.

This clonotype was detected ten times or more. The chain is built from TRBV5-1 and TRBJ1-4; no clear D gene. The CDR3 consists of 15 residues. Germline loops: CDR1 SGHRS, CDR2 YFSETQ. V was trimmed by 4 bases and J by 6 bases, leaving 16 bases between them. The CDR3 DNA is TGCGCCAGCAGCGCCGGACGGCTTTACGATGAAAAACTGTTTTTT. Its protein is CASSAGRLYDEKLFF.

This clonotype was found many times. V is TRBV6-6 and J is TRBJ1-1; TRBD1 aligns across 7 bases. The CDR3 has 15 residues. V was clipped by 5 bases and J by 4 bases; unmatched bases: 10. Germline loops: CDR1 MNHNY, CDR2 SVGAGI (reference sequence). The CDR3 spells CASSGAEGAATEAFF. DNA for the CDR3: TGTGCCAGCAGTGGGGCGGAGGGGGCTGCCACTGAAGCTTTCTTT.

This clonotype was counted ten times or more. This sequence joins TRBV4-2 and TRBJ1-1, with a tentative D call TRBD1 (6 bases). There are 15 residues in the CDR3. V shed 1 base and J shed 4 bases, with 13 bases lying between them. Germline-derived CDR1 and CDR2 are LGHNA and YNFKEQ. CDR3 in DNA: TGTGCCAGCAGCCAAGGATTAAGGGGGGGCACTGAAGCTTTCTTT. Amino acids: CASSQGLRGGTEAFF.

This clonotype was detected many times. The chain has TRBV15 and TRBJ1-5; a possible D gene is TRBD1 (5 bases). Per the germline V gene, CDR1 is LNHNV and CDR2 is YYDKDF (reference sequence). CDR3 length: 15 amino acids. The V end was cut by 2 bases, the J end by 4 bases, with 12 bases between. CDR3 coding DNA: TGTGCCACCAGCAGAACAGGATCACTAAATCAGCCCCAGCATTTT. This encodes CATSRTGSLNQPQHF.

This chain joins TRBV28 and TRBJ1-2; 8 bases are shared with TRBD1. CDR3 length: 12 residues. Germline assignment: CDR1 MDHEN and CDR2 SYDVKM. Germline trimming cut 10 bases from V and 4 bases from J; bases unmatched to any gene: 5. The CDR3 sequence is CATGGSFYGYTF. The CDR3 nucleotides read TGTGCCACAGGGGGCAGTTTCTATGGCTACACCTTC.

The table lists this clonotype with many counts. The V gene is TRBV12-3 or TRBV12-4, the J gene TRBJ1-2, with 8 bases fitting TRBD1. J lost 5 bases, V lost 5 bases, and 4 bases had no gene match. This CDR3 is 13 amino acids long. In DNA, the CDR3 is TGTGCCAGCAGTGGACAGGGCTATTATGGCTACACCTTC. The encoded protein is CASSGQGYYGYTF.

This clonotype appeared many times. The rearrangement joins TRBV20-1 to TRBJ1-5; maybe TRBD1 (6 bases). This CDR3 has 14 amino acids. V lost 0 bases and J lost 9, with 15 bases in between. Germline V lookup: CDR1 DFQATT, CDR2 SNEGSKA (reference sequence). The CDR3 nucleotides read TGCAGTGCTAGAGATCTACAGGGATTGTTGCCCCAGCATTTT. As protein: CSARDLQGLLPQHF.

This clonotype has a count of ten or more. This chain uses TRBV29-1 with TRBJ2-1, with 13 bases lining up with TRBD2. The CDR3 is made up of 15 amino acids. V dropped 5 bases and J dropped 7; count of bases not matched to a gene: 8. The V gene's germline CDR1 is SQVTM and CDR2 ANQGSEA. The CDR3 region is CSVRGLAGKSNEQFF. The CDR3 DNA sequence: TGCAGCGTTCGGGGACTAGCGGGAAAATCTAATGAGCAGTTCTTC.

This clonotype was seen ten or more times. The V gene is TRBV6-1, the J gene TRBJ1-1, with 8 bases aligning to TRBD1. V was pared by 4 bases and J by 10 bases, with 8 bases of the junction left unmatched. Germline V gene lookup returns CDR1 MNHNS and CDR2 SASEGT. The CDR3 loop spans 13 amino acids. CDR3 in DNA: TGTGCCAGCAGTGTCTTAGACAGGGGAGCAGCTTTCTTT. It yields the protein CASSVLDRGAAFF.

This clonotype was recorded at least ten times. The chain links TRBV6-5 to TRBJ1-2; 9 positions agree with TRBD1. V gave up 5 bases and J gave up 7 bases; unmatched junction bases: 8. CDR3 size: 14 residues. The germline gives CDR1 MNHEY, CDR2 SVGAGI. The CDR3 spells CASSARDRVFGYTF. The CDR3 nucleotides read TGTGCCAGCAGTGCCCGGGACAGGGTTTTTGGCTACACCTTC.

This clonotype was seen more than once but under ten times. The chain combines TRBV20-1 with TRBJ2-1, with D perhaps TRBD1 (6 bases). The germline V and J ends were trimmed by 6 bases and 2 bases, with 20 bases remaining between them. The CDR3 is 16 amino acids. Germline CDR1 is DFQATT and CDR2 is SNEGSKA (reference sequence). CDR3 amino acids: CSALERIRGTYNEQFF. The DNA of the CDR3 is TGCAGTGCCTTAGAGCGAATCAGGGGCACCTACAATGAGCAGTTCTTC.

At least ten counts were recorded for this clonotype. V is TRBV6-6 and J is TRBJ2-5; TRBD2 matches at 7 bases. V shed 5 bases and J 2 bases; nucleotides not matched to a gene: 5. The CDR3 covers 14 residues. Germline V gene lookup returns CDR1 MNHNY and CDR2 SVGAGI (reference sequence). The CDR3 protein is CASSTPGLQETQYF. The DNA of the CDR3 is TGTGCCAGCAGTACTCCGGGACTACAAGAGACCCAGTACTTC.

This clonotype was detected ten times or more. The rearrangement links TRBV5-1 to TRBJ2-7; D is unclear. V was pared by 4 bases and J by 3 bases, with 14 bases between. CDR1 is SGHRS and CDR2 is YFSETQ in the germline V gene. This CDR3 is 14 amino acids long. The CDR3 bases are TGCGCCAGCAGCCCGCTTTCATGGGGCTACGAGCAGTACTTC. This translates into CASSPLSWGYEQYF.

This clonotype was counted only a few times. The rearrangement joins TRBV12-3 or TRBV12-4 to TRBJ1-1; a weak D match, TRBD1 (5 bases). Deletions cut 1 base from V and 3 bases from J, with 6 bases between. This CDR3 spans 13 amino acids. CDR3 bases: TGTGCCAGCAGTTTAGGGGACTACACTGAAGCTTTCTTT. Its protein product is CASSLGDYTEAFF.

This clonotype has ten or more counts. V and J are TRBV3-1 and TRBJ2-5, with 9 bases matching TRBD2. The CDR3 consists of 17 residues. V shed 4 bases and J 6 bases; nucleotides not matched to a gene: 15. Germline-derived CDR1 and CDR2 are LGHDT and YNNKEL (reference sequence). The CDR3 reads CASSPRVLAGRWKTQYF. CDR3 DNA: TGTGCCAGCAGCCCGCGAGTTCTAGCGGGGAGATGGAAGACCCAGTACTTC.

At least ten counts were recorded for this clonotype. This chain uses TRBV6-6 with TRBJ2-3; 10 bases are a match to TRBD2. Germline trimming cut 6 bases from V and 2 bases from J; bases unmatched to any gene: 8. The germline V gene encodes CDR1 MNHNY and CDR2 SVGAGI (reference sequence). The CDR3 totals 16 residues. The CDR3: CASSPPGLAATDTQYF. The CDR3 DNA follows: TGTGCCAGCAGCCCGCCCGGACTAGCGGCCACAGATACGCAGTATTTT.

This clonotype was counted ten times or more. The chain is built from TRBV29-1 and TRBJ2-1; tentative D call: TRBD2 (6 bases). Deletions cut 3 bases from V and 5 bases from J, with 20 bases between. CDR3 length: 16 residues. CDR1 and CDR2 from the germline V gene are SQVTM and ANQGSEA. The CDR3 loop is CSVEATGGIFNNEQFF. DNA of the CDR3: TGCAGCGTTGAGGCTACTGGCGGGATATTCAACAATGAGCAGTTCTTC.

This clonotype was recorded a few times. The J gene is TRBJ2-3, the V gene TRBV15; D remains ambiguous. V was trimmed by 0 bases and J by 7 bases, leaving 11 bases between them. Germline CDR1 and CDR2: LNHNV and YYDKDF (reference sequence). The CDR3 runs 14 residues. The CDR3 region has the DNA TGTGCCACCAGCAGAGACACTCTCTTGAATACGCAGTATTTT. Translated: CATSRDTLLNTQYF.

This clonotype was counted many times. The chain uses TRBV7-9 and TRBJ2-7; D is uncertain. V was cut by 1 base and J by 0 bases, with 10 bases left in between. This CDR3 contains 15 residues. Germline loops: CDR1 SEHNR, CDR2 FQNEAQ (reference sequence). The CDR3 region has the DNA TGTGCCAGCAGCTTAGGCAGGCTGCCCTCCTACGAGCAGTACTTC. Translated: CASSLGRLPSYEQYF.

This clonotype was seen many times. The rearrangement links TRBV7-6 to TRBJ2-3; D is unclear. The V gene lost 1 base and the J gene lost 4 bases, with 9 bases spanning the gap. CDR3 length equals 14 residues. From germline, CDR1 is SGHVS and CDR2 FNYEAQ. The CDR3 bases are TGTGCCAGCAGCTTAGACCGGATGGCAGATACGCAGTATTTT. Its translation is CASSLDRMADTQYF.

This clonotype came up a few times. This chain joins TRBV12-2 and TRBJ2-7; the D call in the table, TRBD2, was not verified against the DNA. TRBV12-2 is designated a pseudogene. The CDR3 is 16 residues long. The CDR3: CASRSLPSGDPYEQYF. For the CDR3, the DNA is TGTGCAAGTCGCTCCCTCCCCAGCGGGGACCCCTACGAGCAGTACTTC.

This clonotype has at least ten counts. The V gene is TRBV5-5, the J gene TRBJ1-2, with 9 bases aligning to TRBD1. The germline CDR1 and CDR2 sequences are SGHKS and YYEKEE (reference sequence). Trimming cost V 0 bases and J 9 bases; bases outside gene matches: 6. The CDR3 sequence is 14 residues long. The CDR3 protein is CASSLEGQGMSYTF. CDR3 nucleotides: TGTGCCAGCAGCTTGGAAGGACAGGGGATGAGCTACACCTTC.

This clonotype was recorded many times. This chain's CDR3 is CSATGTLSTDTQYF. DNA of the CDR3: TGCAGTGCTACAGGGACCCTAAGCACAGATACGCAGTATTTT. This sequence joins TRBV20-1 and TRBJ2-3; D assignment may be TRBD1 or TRBD2 (5 bases each). In germline, CDR1 is DFQATT, CDR2 SNEGSKA (reference sequence). This CDR3 contains 14 residues. V was pared by 4 bases and J by 0 bases, with 11 bases between.

This clonotype was counted ten times or more. The chain is built from TRBV12-3 or TRBV12-4 and TRBJ2-1, with D possibly TRBD2 on 5 matching bases. There are 12 residues in the CDR3. The germline V and J ends were trimmed by 1 base and 12 bases, with 10 bases remaining between them. CDR3: CASSLDGEPQFF. The CDR3 region has the DNA TGTGCCAGCAGTTTAGACGGGGAGCCGCAGTTCTTC.

In its sample, this clonotype was seen many times. The chain links TRBV12-3 or TRBV12-4 to TRBJ1-2; D gene ambiguous. Trimming removed 9 bases at V and 7 bases at J, with 18 bases between. The CDR3 consists of 13 residues. This CDR3 reads CASWESQTRGYTF. CDR3 DNA sequence: TGTGCCAGTTGGGAGTCCCAAACCCGTGGCTACACCTTC.